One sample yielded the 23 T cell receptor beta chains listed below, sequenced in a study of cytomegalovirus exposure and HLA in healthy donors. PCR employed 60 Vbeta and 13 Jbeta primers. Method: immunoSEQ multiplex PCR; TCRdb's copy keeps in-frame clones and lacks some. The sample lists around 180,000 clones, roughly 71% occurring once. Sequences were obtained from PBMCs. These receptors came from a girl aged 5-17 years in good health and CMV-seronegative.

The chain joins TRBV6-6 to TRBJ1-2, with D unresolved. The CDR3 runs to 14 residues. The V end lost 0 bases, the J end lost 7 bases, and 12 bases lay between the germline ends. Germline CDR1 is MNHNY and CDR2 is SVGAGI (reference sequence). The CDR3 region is CASSYSGGGGGYTF. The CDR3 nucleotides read TGTGCCAGCAGTTACTCTGGCGGCGGTGGTGGCTACACCTTC.

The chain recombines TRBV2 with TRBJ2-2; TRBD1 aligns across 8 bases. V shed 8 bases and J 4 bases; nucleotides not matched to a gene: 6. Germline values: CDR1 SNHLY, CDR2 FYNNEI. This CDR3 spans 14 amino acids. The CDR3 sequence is CASGDRGSTGELFF. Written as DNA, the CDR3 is TGTGCCAGCGGCGACAGGGGATCCACCGGGGAGCTGTTTTTT.

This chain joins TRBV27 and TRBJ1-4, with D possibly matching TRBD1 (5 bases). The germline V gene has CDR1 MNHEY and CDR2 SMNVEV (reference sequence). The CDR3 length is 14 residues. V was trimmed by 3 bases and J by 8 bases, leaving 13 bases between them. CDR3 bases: TGTGCCAGCAGTTTCTTGGGGGGGATGGAAAAACTGTTTTTT. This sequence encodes CASSFLGGMEKLFF.

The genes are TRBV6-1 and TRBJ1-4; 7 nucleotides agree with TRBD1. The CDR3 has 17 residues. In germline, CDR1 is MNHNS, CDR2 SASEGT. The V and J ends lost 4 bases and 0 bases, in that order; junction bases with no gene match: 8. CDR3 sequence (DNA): TGTGCCAGCAGTGGTACAGGGGACTTTGCAACTAATGAAAAACTGTTTTTT. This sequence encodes CASSGTGDFATNEKLFF.

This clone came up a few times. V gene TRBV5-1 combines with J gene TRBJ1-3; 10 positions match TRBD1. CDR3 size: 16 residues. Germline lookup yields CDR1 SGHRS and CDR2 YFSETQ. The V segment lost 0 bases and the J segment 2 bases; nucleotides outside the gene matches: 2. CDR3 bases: TGCGCCAGCAGCTTGGGACAGGGGGCAACTGGAAACACCATATATTTT. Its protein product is CASSLGQGATGNTIYF.

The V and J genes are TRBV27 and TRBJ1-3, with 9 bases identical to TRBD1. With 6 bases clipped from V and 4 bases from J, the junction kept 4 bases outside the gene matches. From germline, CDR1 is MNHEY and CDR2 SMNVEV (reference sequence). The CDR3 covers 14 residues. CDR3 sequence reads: CASSSGTGGNTIYF. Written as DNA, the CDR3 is TGTGCCAGCAGCTCAGGGACAGGGGGAAACACCATATATTTT.

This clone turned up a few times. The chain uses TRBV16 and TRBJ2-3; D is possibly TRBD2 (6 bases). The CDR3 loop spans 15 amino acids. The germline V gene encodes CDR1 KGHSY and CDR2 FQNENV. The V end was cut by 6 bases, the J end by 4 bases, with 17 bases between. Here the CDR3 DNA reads TGTGCCAGCAGACCGACTAGTAACTCCGCAGATACGCAGTATTTT. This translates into CASRPTSNSADTQYF.

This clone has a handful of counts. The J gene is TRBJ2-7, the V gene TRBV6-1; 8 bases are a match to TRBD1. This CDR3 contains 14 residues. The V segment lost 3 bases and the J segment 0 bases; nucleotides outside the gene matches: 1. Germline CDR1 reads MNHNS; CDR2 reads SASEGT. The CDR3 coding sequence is TGTGCCAGCAGTGAGGGACAGGTCTCCTACGAGCAGTACTTC. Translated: CASSEGQVSYEQYF.

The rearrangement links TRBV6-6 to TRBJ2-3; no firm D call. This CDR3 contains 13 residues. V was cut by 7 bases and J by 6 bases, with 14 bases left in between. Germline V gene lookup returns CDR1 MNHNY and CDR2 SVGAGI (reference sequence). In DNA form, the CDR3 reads TGTGCCAGCAAAGAGTACGTCGCGGATACGCAGTATTTT. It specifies CASKEYVADTQYF.

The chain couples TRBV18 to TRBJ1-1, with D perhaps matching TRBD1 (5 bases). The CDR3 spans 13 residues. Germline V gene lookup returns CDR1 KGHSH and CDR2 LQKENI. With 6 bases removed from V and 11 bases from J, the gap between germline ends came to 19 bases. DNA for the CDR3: TGTGCCAGCTCTCTAGGACCCAGGGTCGGGGCTTTCTTT. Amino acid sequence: CASSLGPRVGAFF.

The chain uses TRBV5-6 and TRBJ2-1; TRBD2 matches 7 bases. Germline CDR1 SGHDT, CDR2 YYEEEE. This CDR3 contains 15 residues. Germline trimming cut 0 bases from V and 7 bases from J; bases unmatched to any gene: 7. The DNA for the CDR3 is TGTGCCAGCAGCTTGGTGGGGGGGGGTAAGAATGAGCAGTTCTTC. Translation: CASSLVGGGKNEQFF.

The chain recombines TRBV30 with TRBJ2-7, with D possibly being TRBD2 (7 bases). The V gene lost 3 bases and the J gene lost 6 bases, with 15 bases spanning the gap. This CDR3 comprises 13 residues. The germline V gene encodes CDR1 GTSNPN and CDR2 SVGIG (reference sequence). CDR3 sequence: CAWRLGGAGEQYF. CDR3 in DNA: TGTGCCTGGAGGCTTGGGGGGGCGGGCGAGCAGTACTTC.

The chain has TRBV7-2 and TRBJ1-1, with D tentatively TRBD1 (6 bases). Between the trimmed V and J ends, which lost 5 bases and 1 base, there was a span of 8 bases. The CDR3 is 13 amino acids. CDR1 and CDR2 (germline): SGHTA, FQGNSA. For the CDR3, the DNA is TGTGCCAGCAGCGCCAGGGGGAACACTGAAGCTTTCTTT. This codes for CASSARGNTEAFF.

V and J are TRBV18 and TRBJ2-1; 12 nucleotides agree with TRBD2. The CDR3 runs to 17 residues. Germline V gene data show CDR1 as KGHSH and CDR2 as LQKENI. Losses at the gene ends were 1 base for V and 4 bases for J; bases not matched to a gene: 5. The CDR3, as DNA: TGTGCCAGCTCACCACGGACTAGCGGGGCCTCTTACAATGAGCAGTTCTTC. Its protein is CASSPRTSGASYNEQFF.

CDR3 bases: TGCGCCAGCAGCATACAGGGGTCGAACGAGCAGTACTTC. It is translated as CASSIQGSNEQYF. This sequence joins TRBV5-1 and TRBJ2-7, with TRBD1 matching over 7 bases. Germline CDR1 SGHRS, CDR2 YFSETQ. Trimming took 4 bases from V and 5 from J; bases not matched to a gene: 6. The CDR3 consists of 13 residues.

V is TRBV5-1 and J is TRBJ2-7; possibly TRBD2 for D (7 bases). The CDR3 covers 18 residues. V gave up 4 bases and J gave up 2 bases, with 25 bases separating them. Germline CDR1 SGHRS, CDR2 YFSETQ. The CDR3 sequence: CASSPDTGGRGGTYEQYF. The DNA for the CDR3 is TGCGCCAGCAGCCCCGACACCGGGGGTAGGGGGGGAACCTACGAGCAGTACTTC.

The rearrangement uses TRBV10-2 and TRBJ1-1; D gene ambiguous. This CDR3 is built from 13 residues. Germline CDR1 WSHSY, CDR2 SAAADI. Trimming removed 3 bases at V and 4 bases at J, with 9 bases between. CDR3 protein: CASSDSGGTEAFF. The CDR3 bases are TGCGCCAGCAGTGACTCAGGTGGCACTGAAGCTTTCTTT.

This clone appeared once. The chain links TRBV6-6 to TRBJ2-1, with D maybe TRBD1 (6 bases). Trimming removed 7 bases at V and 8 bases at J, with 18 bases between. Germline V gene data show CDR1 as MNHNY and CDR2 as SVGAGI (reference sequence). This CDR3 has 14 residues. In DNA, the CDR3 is TGTGCCAGCATTCTAACAAGGACAGTTGATGAGCAGTTCTTC. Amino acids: CASILTRTVDEQFF.

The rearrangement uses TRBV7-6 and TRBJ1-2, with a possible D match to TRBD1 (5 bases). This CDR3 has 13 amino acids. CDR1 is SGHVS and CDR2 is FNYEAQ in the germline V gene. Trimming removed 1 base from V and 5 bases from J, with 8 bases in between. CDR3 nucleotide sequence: TGTGCCAGCAGCTTAGACGGGGGATATGGCTACACCTTC. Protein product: CASSLDGGYGYTF. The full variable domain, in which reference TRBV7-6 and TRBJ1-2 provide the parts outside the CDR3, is GAGVSQSPRYKVTKRGQDVALRCDPISGHVSLYWYRQALGQGPEFLTYFNYEAQQDKSGLPNDRFSAERPEGSISTLTIQRTEQRDSAMYRCASSLDGGYGYTFGSGTRLTVV.

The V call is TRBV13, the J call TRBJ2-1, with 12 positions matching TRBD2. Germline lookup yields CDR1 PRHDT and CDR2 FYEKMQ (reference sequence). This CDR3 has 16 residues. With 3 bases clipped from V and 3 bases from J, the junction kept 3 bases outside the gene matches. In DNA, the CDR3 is TGTGCCAGCAGCTTGTCTAGCGGGGGGGACTACAATGAGCAGTTCTTC. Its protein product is CASSLSSGGDYNEQFF.

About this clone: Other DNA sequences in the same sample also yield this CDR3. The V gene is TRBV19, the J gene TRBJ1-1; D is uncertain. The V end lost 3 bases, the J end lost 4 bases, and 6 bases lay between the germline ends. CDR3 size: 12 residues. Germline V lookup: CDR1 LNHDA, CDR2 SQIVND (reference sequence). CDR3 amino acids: CASSIGVTEAFF. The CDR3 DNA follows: TGTGCCAGTAGTATCGGGGTCACTGAAGCTTTCTTT.

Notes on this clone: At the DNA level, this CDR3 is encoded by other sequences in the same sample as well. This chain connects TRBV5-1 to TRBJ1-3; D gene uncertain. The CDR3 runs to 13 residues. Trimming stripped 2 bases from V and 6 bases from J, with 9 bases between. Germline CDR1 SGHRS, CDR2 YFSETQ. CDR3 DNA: TGCGCCAGCAGCTTTGAGGGCGAAAACACCATATATTTT. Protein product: CASSFEGENTIYF. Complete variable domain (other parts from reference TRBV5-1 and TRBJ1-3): KAGVTQTPRYLIKTRGQQVTLSCSPISGHRSVSWYQQTPGQGLQFLFEYFSETQRNKGNFPGRFSGRQFSNSRSEMNVSTLELGDSALYLCASSFEGENTIYFGEGSWLTVV.

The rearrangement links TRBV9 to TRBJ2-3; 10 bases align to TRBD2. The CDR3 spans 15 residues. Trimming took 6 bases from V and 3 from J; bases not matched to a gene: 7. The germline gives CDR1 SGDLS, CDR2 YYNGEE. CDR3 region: CASTFSGGPTDTQYF. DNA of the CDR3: TGTGCCAGCACCTTTAGCGGGGGGCCAACAGATACGCAGTATTTT.